This entry describes one T cell receptor beta chain. The record originates from a study of blood T cell repertoires in COVID-19. This CDR3 spans 13 amino acids. Trimming removed 4 bases at V and 0 bases at J, with 5 bases between. Germline V CDR1 and CDR2: ENHRY, SYGVKD. The method was immunoSEQ multiplex PCR; TCRdb's version includes in-frame clones alone and lacks a portion of them. The table includes roughly 250,000 clones, more than 80% detected once. What was sequenced was peripheral blood. The V gene is TRBV10-3, the J gene TRBJ2-3; D is unresolved. The origin of this receptor is a human donor in a cohort sampled during active COVID-19. This chain's CDR3 is CAISVSSTDTQYF. Here the CDR3 DNA reads TGTGCCATCAGTGTTAGTAGCACAGATACGCAGTATTTT.